This TCR beta chain is from a study of CD8+CD57+ T cells in acquired aplastic anemia. Whole-study context: Isolated CD4+ and CD8+ cells, once sorted, yielded DNA averaging roughly 3.2 ug.

Findings and caveats of the study: Some 29 shared CD8+ CDR3s appeared highly expressed within patients' immunodominant clones.

Trimming removed 8 bases at V and 1 base at J, with 8 bases between. CDR1 and CDR2 (germline): SQVTM, ANQGSEA. This CDR3 is 11 amino acids long. Before being chosen for sequencing, patients had shown CD8+CD57+ cell expansion by flow cytometry. Blood sampling was performed on the patients, and none of them had received therapy by then. TCR beta VDJ combinations and CDR3 sequences were profiled from genomic DNA. One entry per CDR3 protein results from TCRdb running MiXCR on the reads. The sample yields under 500,000 distinct CDR3 sequences, around a third seen once. The table lists this clonotype with many counts. The antigen remains unidentified.

Input material: sorted CD4+, CD8+, or CD8+CD57+ T cells (not recorded which) from PBMCs. The receptor was derived from a human donor with aplastic anemia. V gene TRBV29-1 combines with J gene TRBJ1-1; D call uncertain. CDR3 DNA: TGCAGCACTTGGACGAACACTGAAGCTTTCTTT. Protein sequence: CSTWTNTEAFF.